The T cell receptor (beta chain) under discussion was sequenced for a study of T-cell reconstitution after alpha-beta-depleted transplantation in children. Preparation of the TCRbeta library was carried out with unique molecular identifiers. TCRdb itself ran the PCR reads through MiXCR, one entry per CDR3 protein. The profile shows 98,000 or so distinct CDR3 sequences, less than 25% of them singletons. General observations from the study: After one year, T-cell counts and TCRbeta diversity mostly came from new T cells. Surviving recipient T cells and intrathymic progenitors accounted for some patients' high TCRbeta diversity at day 60. There were reportedly several hundred expanded graft clones from which alpha-beta T cells came about two months after transplant.

With respect to this clonotype: Its antigen is not known.

Germline CDR1 and CDR2: LGHDT and YNNKEL (reference sequence). V was pared by 1 base and J by 7 bases, with 9 bases between. The CDR3 is 13 residues long. The sample here was PBMCs, taken before TCRalphabeta/CD19-depleted stem cell transplant. V and J are TRBV3-1 and TRBJ2-3, with D possibly being TRBD1 or TRBD2 (5 bases each). This TCR came from a boy aged 2 to 9 with acute lymphoblastic leukemia, due to receive a stem cell transplant. Written as DNA, the CDR3 is TGTGCCAGCAGCCAAGGGGACGGCCATACGCAGTATTTT. Translation: CASSQGDGHTQYF.